The text below deals with one TCR beta chain. TCRdb redid the calling of the reads with MiXCR, one entry per CDR3 protein. Among about 330,000 distinct CDR3 sequences listed, 8% to 10% were seen once. These data are taken from a study of T cell repertoires in cytomegalovirus infection. CDR3 length: 12 residues. Germline CDR1 reads DFQATT; CDR2 reads SNEGSKA (reference sequence). Trimming removed 3 bases at V and 1 base at J, with 6 bases between. J is TRBJ1-1 and V is TRBV20-1; D unclear. The sequenced sample consisted of PBMCs. The TCR sequence derives from a human donor in good health (CMV status not recorded). Some clones in this sample may be carry-over from other donors' samples. CDR3 sequence: CSASEPNTEAFF. The CDR3, as DNA: TGCAGTGCTAGCGAGCCGAACACTGAAGCTTTCTTT.